Presented here are 30 T cell receptor beta chains from one specimen sequenced in a study of PD-1 blockade in classical Hodgkin lymphoma (dated by TCRdb to the early 2020s). Library creation used the immunoSEQ multiplex PCR assay. TCRdb took this table from immuneACCESS and kept in-frame rearrangements with V and J called. Such tables lack part of the clones; where checked against another copy, unresolved V genes explain under half of the gap, and the rest is unexplained. The sample table holds tens of thousands of clones, of which over 70% were seen once. The ten largest clones represent 9.8% of the sample. The time point tag for this specimen amounts to: cycle 4 day 1 (C4D1), after less than 7 weeks of nivolumab. All trial patients had relapsed after autologous stem cell transplantation, with cohorts A, B and C differing in prior brentuximab vedotin exposure. Source: peripheral blood mononuclear cells (PBMCs), taken before the fourth cycle of nivolumab. The receptors stem from a human donor with classical Hodgkin lymphoma.

J is TRBJ2-1 and V is TRBV11-2; possibly TRBD1 for D (5 bases). The CDR3 covers 11 residues. V lost 1 base and J lost 11, with 6 bases in between. The germline gives CDR1 SGHAT, CDR2 FQNNGV. The CDR3 loop is CASSLGTQQFF. The CDR3 DNA reads TGTGCCAGCAGCTTAGGGACACAGCAGTTCTTC. Looking up the rest from reference TRBV11-2 and TRBJ2-1 gives the full variable domain: EAGVAQSPRYKIIEKRQSVAFWCNPISGHATLYWYQQILGQGPKLLIQFQNNGVVDDSQLPKDRFSAERLKGVDSTLKIQPAKLEDSAVYLCASSLGTQQFFGPGTRLTVL.

The chain links TRBV7-9 to TRBJ2-3, with TRBD2 as a possible D gene (5 bases). This CDR3 comprises 14 residues. V was clipped by 6 bases and J by 3 bases, with 13 bases between them. CDR1 is SEHNR, CDR2 FQNEAQ, per germline (reference sequence). This CDR3 is CASSRGGGTDTQYF. CDR3 DNA: TGTGCCAGCAGTCGAGGAGGTGGTACAGATACGCAGTATTTT.

This clone is categorized as medium-sized. This sequence joins TRBV4-2 and TRBJ1-5; D is ambiguous. Per germline, CDR1 LGHNA and CDR2 YNFKEQ. With 2 bases removed from V and 6 bases from J, the gap between germline ends came to 14 bases. This CDR3 has 15 amino acids. DNA of the CDR3: TGTGCCAGCAGCCAAACCGTCGGTGCCGGTCAGCCCCAGCATTTT. Its protein product is CASSQTVGAGQPQHF.

The chain combines TRBV5-1 with TRBJ2-7, with TRBD1 matching 10 bases. V lost 4 bases to trimming and J lost 2 bases; unmatched junction nucleotides: 6. Per the germline V gene, CDR1 is SGHRS and CDR2 is YFSETQ. This CDR3 has 15 amino acids. CDR3 in amino acids: CASSPSGTGAYEQYF. CDR3 nucleotides: TGCGCCAGCAGCCCCTCCGGGACAGGGGCCTACGAGCAGTACTTC.

This chain links TRBV5-6 with TRBJ1-2; D not certain. Germline CDR1 SGHDT, CDR2 YYEEEE. The CDR3 sequence is 12 residues long. V lost 1 base to trimming and J lost 8 bases, with 9 bases between them. The CDR3: CASSLWEGGYTF. DNA of the CDR3: TGTGCCAGCAGCTTGTGGGAAGGAGGCTACACCTTC.

The rearrangement uses TRBV7-9 and TRBJ2-1, with D perhaps TRBD2 (6 bases). Germline loops: CDR1 SEHNR, CDR2 FQNEAQ (reference sequence). V shed 8 bases and J shed 0 bases, with 11 bases lying between them. CDR3 size: 14 residues. CDR3 bases: TGTGCCAGCCCCCGGGGGAGCTCCTACAATGAGCAGTTCTTC. Residues: CASPRGSSYNEQFF.

This clone was counted between two and nine times. The chain combines TRBV7-2 with TRBJ1-6, with D possibly matching TRBD1 (5 bases). The CDR3 is made up of 16 amino acids. The germline gives CDR1 SGHTA, CDR2 FQGNSA. V shed 5 bases and J shed 5 bases, with 16 bases lying between them. CDR3 coding DNA: TGTGCCAGCAGCCCTGTCGGGGGGGGAAATAATTCACCCCTCCACTTT. This gives the protein CASSPVGGGNNSPLHF.

The chain employs TRBV2 and TRBJ2-5; TRBD2 agrees at 14 bases. Trimming removed 5 bases from V and 5 bases from J; junction bases left unmatched: 7. The CDR3 is made up of 16 amino acids. Germline V lookup: CDR1 SNHLY, CDR2 FYNNEI. CDR3 nucleotide sequence: TGTGCCAGCAGTCCCGGGACTAGCGGGGGTCGGGAGACCCAGTACTTC. The encoded protein is CASSPGTSGGRETQYF.

The chain uses TRBV5-8 and TRBJ1-5, with no clear D. Trimming removed 3 bases from V and 8 bases from J, with 12 bases in between. CDR1 is SGHTS and CDR2 is YDEGEE in the germline V gene. The CDR3 runs 13 residues. The CDR3 DNA sequence: TGTGCCAGCAGCTCGACGGTTGTTGAGCCCCAGCATTTT. Its translation is CASSSTVVEPQHF.

The chain employs TRBV6-6 and TRBJ2-4; 7 bases align to TRBD1. Germline V lookup: CDR1 MNHNY, CDR2 SVGAGI (reference sequence). The CDR3 is made up of 15 amino acids. V was clipped by 5 bases and J by 4 bases; unmatched bases: 8. The CDR3 loop reads CASSRRDRDKNIQYF. CDR3 bases: TGTGCCAGCAGTCGTCGCGACAGGGATAAAAACATTCAGTACTTC.

In its sample, this clone ranks as medium-sized. Other DNA sequences from this sample encode an identical CDR3 as well. The CDR3 loop is CLGQGSGGYTF. The CDR3 DNA follows: TGTCTAGGGCAAGGGTCGGGTGGCTACACCTTC. V and J are TRBV5-4 and TRBJ1-2; D gene ambiguous. The CDR3 totals 11 residues. The V gene's germline CDR1 is SGHNT and CDR2 YYREEE (reference sequence).

The rearrangement links TRBV19 to TRBJ2-1, with unresolved D. The germline gives CDR1 LNHDA, CDR2 SQIVND (reference sequence). This CDR3 is 19 amino acids long. Trimming took 5 bases from V and 0 from J, leaving 23 bases between them. The CDR3: CASSADKGSPFDSYNEQFF. The CDR3 DNA reads TGTGCCAGTAGTGCAGATAAGGGCTCACCTTTCGACTCCTACAATGAGCAGTTCTTC.

This clone was found once. The chain uses TRBV28 and TRBJ1-3; the D gene is possibly TRBD1 (6 bases). The ends were cut back, 3 bases at V and 4 bases at J, with 13 bases in the middle. The CDR3 covers 15 residues. Germline CDR1 reads MDHEN; CDR2 reads SYDVKM. The CDR3 sequence is CASSFPQGAGNTIYF. The CDR3 DNA is TGTGCCAGCAGTTTCCCACAGGGAGCCGGAAACACCATATATTTT.

V gene TRBV5-4 combines with J gene TRBJ1-3, with 7 bases aligning to TRBD1. The junction had 1 base not matched to a gene; V was cut back by 2 bases and J by 2 bases. CDR1 SGHNT and CDR2 YYREEE come from the germline V gene (reference sequence). This CDR3 has 14 residues. CDR3 nucleotides: TGTGCCAGCAGCTTACAGGGGACTGGAAACACCATATATTTT. As protein: CASSLQGTGNTIYF.

CDR3 bases: TGTGCCAGCAGTTACTCGTTCGGGGGGAATAAAGAGACCCAGTACTTC. Protein: CASSYSFGGNKETQYF. This chain uses TRBV6-6 with TRBJ2-5; 7 nucleotides match TRBD2. The V segment lost 0 bases and the J segment 3 bases; nucleotides outside the gene matches: 7. This CDR3 is 16 amino acids long. CDR1 is MNHNY, CDR2 SVGAGI, per germline (reference sequence).

This chain uses TRBV4-3 with TRBJ1-2, with D hard to call. The V end lost 5 bases, the J end lost 0 bases, and 13 bases lay between the germline ends. The CDR3 loop spans 15 amino acids. Germline V gives CDR1 LGHNA, CDR2 YSLEER. CDR3 DNA sequence: TGCGCCAGCAGCATCACTTTCCAAGCTAACTATGGCTACACCTTC. Translated: CASSITFQANYGYTF.

For the CDR3, the DNA is TGTGCCAGCAGTGACGGCCAAGATAATTCACCCCTCCACTTT. Translation gives CASSDGQDNSPLHF. The chain combines TRBV6-4 with TRBJ1-6; no definite D call. Germline values: CDR1 MRHNA, CDR2 SNTAGT. With 2 bases removed from V and 5 bases from J, the gap between germline ends came to 7 bases. The length of the CDR3 is 14 residues.

This clone was recorded a few times. The chain combines TRBV19 with TRBJ2-7; 7 nucleotides agree with TRBD1. The CDR3 extends over 14 amino acids. Germline V gene lookup returns CDR1 LNHDA and CDR2 SQIVND (reference sequence). Losses at the gene ends were 4 bases for V and 2 bases for J; bases not matched to a gene: 5. The CDR3 loop is CASSRQGGPYEQYF. CDR3 bases: TGTGCCAGTAGTAGACAGGGTGGACCCTACGAGCAGTACTTC.

This chain joins TRBV28 and TRBJ2-1, with 9 bases matching TRBD2. The CDR3 is 15 residues long. Germline loops: CDR1 MDHEN, CDR2 SYDVKM. The ends lost 2 bases at V and 5 bases at J; junction bases unmatched: 4. CDR3 region: CASSLMSSGNNEQFF. In nucleotides, the CDR3 is TGTGCCAGCAGTTTAATGTCTAGCGGGAACAATGAGCAGTTCTTC. Using reference TRBV28 and TRBJ2-1 for the parts outside the CDR3, the full variable domain is DVKVTQSSRYLVKRTGEKVFLECVQDMDHENMFWYRQDPGLGLRLIYFSYDVKMKEKGDIPEGYSVSREKKERFSLILESASTNQTSMYLCASSLMSSGNNEQFFGPGTRLTVL.

This clone was picked up one time. The gene calls are TRBV11-2 and TRBJ2-1; 7 bases are a match to TRBD2. J was trimmed by 2 bases and V by 4 bases; bases with no gene match: 17. The CDR3 has 19 residues. Germline V lookup: CDR1 SGHAT, CDR2 FQNNGV. Here the CDR3 DNA reads TGTGCCAGCAGCTCCAGTACGCAGTTTTTGGGAGGGCCCTACAATGAGCAGTTCTTC. Amino acids: CASSSSTQFLGGPYNEQFF.

The chain has TRBV29-1 and TRBJ1-2; 7 positions match TRBD1. The CDR3 totals 12 residues. V shed 4 bases, J shed 8 bases, and the junction held 7 bases outside the gene matches. The germline V gene has CDR1 SQVTM and CDR2 ANQGSEA. The CDR3 coding sequence is TGCAGCGTTGTGCGACAGGGCCGCGGCTACACCTTC. This sequence encodes CSVVRQGRGYTF.

This rearrangement joins TRBV7-8 to TRBJ2-1; weak D call: TRBD2 (6 bases). The length of the CDR3 is 13 residues. V lost 4 bases to trimming and J lost 9 bases, with 13 bases between them. Germline V gene sequence: CDR1 SGHVS, CDR2 FQNEAQ. The CDR3 bases are TGTGCCAGCAGCTCCCGACTAGTTCCTGAGCAGTTCTTC. Protein product: CASSSRLVPEQFF.

The chain uses TRBV5-4 and TRBJ2-5; 10 positions match TRBD2. With V trimmed by 0 bases and J by 7 bases, 6 bases remained unmatched. Per the germline V gene, CDR1 is SGHNT and CDR2 is YYREEE (reference sequence). The CDR3 runs to 15 residues. The CDR3 region has the DNA TGTGCCAGCAGCTTGGGACTAGCGGGTCAGGGGACCCAGTACTTC. Its translation is CASSLGLAGQGTQYF.

The chain links TRBV12-5 to TRBJ2-1, with D perhaps TRBD2 (6 bases). V lost 6 bases to trimming and J lost 10 bases, with 13 bases between them. The CDR3 loop spans 12 amino acids. Germline V lookup: CDR1 LGHNT, CDR2 FRNRAP. As DNA, the CDR3 is TGTGCTAGTGGATTTAGCGGCCGGGAGCAGTTCTTC. Amino acid sequence: CASGFSGREQFF. Complete variable domain (other parts from reference TRBV12-5 and TRBJ2-1): DARVTQTPRHKVTEMGQEVTMRCQPILGHNTVFWYRQTMMQGLELLAYFRNRAPLDDSGMPKDRFSAEMPDATLATLKIQPSEPRDSAVYFCASGFSGREQFFGPGTRLTVL.

V and J are TRBV28 and TRBJ2-5, with D possibly being TRBD2 (7 bases). Germline assignment: CDR1 MDHEN and CDR2 SYDVKM. The CDR3 sequence is 15 residues long. Trimming took off 7 bases at V and 7 bases at J, with 22 bases between the two ends. DNA for the CDR3: TGTGCCAGCATCGTAGGCGGGGGCCAGGGAGCGACCCAGTACTTC. Amino acids: CASIVGGGQGATQYF.

The count of this clone is one. V and J are TRBV19 and TRBJ1-2; 10 bases are shared with TRBD1. Trimming took 3 bases from V and 8 from J; bases not matched to a gene: 3. The germline gives CDR1 LNHDA, CDR2 SQIVND (reference sequence). The CDR3 runs to 13 residues. The CDR3 bases are TGTGCCAGTAGTATCCGGGACAGGGGAGGCTACACCTTC. Amino acid sequence: CASSIRDRGGYTF.

The J gene is TRBJ2-3, the V gene TRBV5-6; tentatively, D is TRBD1 (5 bases). Trimming took 3 bases from V and 5 from J, leaving 16 bases between them. Germline assignment: CDR1 SGHDT and CDR2 YYEEEE. This CDR3 spans 15 amino acids. The CDR3 DNA follows: TGTGCCAGCAGCTCAGGGCAATGGGGCAGAGATACGCAGTATTTT. It is translated as CASSSGQWGRDTQYF.

V gene TRBV11-2 combines with J gene TRBJ1-4; D is undetermined. The CDR3 has 14 residues. Germline loops: CDR1 SGHAT, CDR2 FQNNGV. V gave up 6 bases and J gave up 0 bases, with 8 bases separating them. CDR3: CASRRFATNEKLFF. The CDR3 nucleotides read TGTGCCAGCAGACGATTTGCAACTAATGAAAAACTGTTTTTT.

In its sample, this clone was seen a few times. This chain uses TRBV7-8 with TRBJ2-7, with D uncertain. This CDR3 has 13 residues. The V end was cut by 2 bases, the J end by 4 bases, with 9 bases between. Germline V gene data show CDR1 as SGHVS and CDR2 as FQNEAQ. CDR3 protein: CASSLSLGYEQYF. Written as DNA, the CDR3 is TGTGCCAGCAGCTTAAGTCTCGGGTACGAGCAGTACTTC.

V is TRBV4-2 and J is TRBJ2-3; no firm D call. Trimming left V 0 bases short and J 4 bases short, with 17 bases between. Germline CDR1 is LGHNA and CDR2 is YNFKEQ. The CDR3 sequence is 17 residues long. Here the CDR3 DNA reads TGTGCCAGCAGCCAAGACCAGTTTTTAAGCAGGCCAGATACGCAGTATTTT. It translates to CASSQDQFLSRPDTQYF.